A single sample gave rise to the 16 T cell receptor beta chains below, sequenced in a study of cytomegalovirus exposure and HLA in healthy donors. The PCR made use of 60 Vbeta and 13 Jbeta primers. Assay used: immunoSEQ multiplex PCR; TCRdb lists only in-frame clones, some missing. The repertoire holds around 140,000 clones, with around 76% as singletons. Material for sequencing was PBMCs. These receptors came from a male donor in good health and CMV-seronegative.

This clone was seen a few times. The gene calls are TRBV13 and TRBJ2-1, with unresolved D. V lost 5 bases to trimming and J lost 4 bases, with 3 bases between them. The CDR3 has 11 amino acids. CDR1 is PRHDT and CDR2 is FYEKMQ in the germline V gene (reference sequence). CDR3 protein: CASSQYNEQFF. CDR3 bases: TGTGCCAGCAGCCAGTACAATGAGCAGTTCTTC.

The V call is TRBV28, the J call TRBJ2-2; 10 bases match TRBD1. The V gene's germline CDR1 is MDHEN and CDR2 SYDVKM. V dropped 8 bases and J dropped 0; count of bases not matched to a gene: 3. The CDR3 loop spans 15 amino acids. This CDR3 reads CASRQGATNTGELFF. The CDR3 nucleotides read TGTGCCAGCCGACAGGGGGCCACGAACACCGGGGAGCTGTTTTTT.

V is TRBV18 and J is TRBJ1-4; D is ambiguous. Germline V gene sequence: CDR1 KGHSH, CDR2 LQKENI. CDR3 length: 14 residues. V lost 1 base to trimming and J lost 1 base, with 4 bases between them. CDR3 nucleotide sequence: TGTGCCAGCTCACCACAGCTAACTAATGAAAAACTGTTTTTT. This gives the protein CASSPQLTNEKLFF.

This chain connects TRBV5-6 to TRBJ1-6, with unresolved D. Germline CDR1 is SGHDT and CDR2 is YYEEEE. Trimming removed 0 bases from V and 4 bases from J, with 8 bases in between. CDR3 length: 15 residues. The CDR3 sequence is CASSLGAGYNSPLHF. The CDR3 nucleotides read TGTGCCAGCAGCTTGGGGGCCGGTTATAATTCACCCCTCCACTTT.

This clone was found a few times. This CDR3 is CASSEKGLAGLVETQYF. CDR3 nucleotide sequence: TGTGCCAGCAGCGAGAAGGGACTAGCGGGGTTGGTTGAGACCCAGTACTTC. The chain is built from TRBV9 and TRBJ2-5, with 13 bases identical to TRBD2. Germline V gene lookup returns CDR1 SGDLS and CDR2 YYNGEE. This CDR3 has 17 residues. V was clipped by 3 bases and J by 5 bases; unmatched bases: 10.

V gene TRBV9 combines with J gene TRBJ1-2; no firm D call. Deletions cut 0 bases from V and 8 bases from J, with 8 bases between. There are 12 residues in the CDR3. Germline lookup yields CDR1 SGDLS and CDR2 YYNGEE. The CDR3 DNA reads as TGTGCCAGCAGCGTAGGAAACGGGGGCTACACCTTC. It is translated as CASSVGNGGYTF.

J is TRBJ1-1 and V is TRBV29-1, with D hard to call. The CDR3 is 15 residues long. Trimming pared 7 bases from V and 0 bases from J, leaving 18 bases between. Per the germline V gene, CDR1 is SQVTM and CDR2 is ANQGSEA. The CDR3 nucleotides read TGCAGCGCTTTAACCACCAGTATGTTGAACACTGAAGCTTTCTTT. Amino acids: CSALTTSMLNTEAFF. Using reference TRBV29-1 and TRBJ1-1 for the parts outside the CDR3, the full variable domain is SAVISQKPSRDICQRGTSLTIQCQVDSQVTMMFWYRQQPGQSLTLIATANQGSEATYESGFVIDKFPISRPNLTFSTLTVSNMSPEDSSIYLCSALTTSMLNTEAFFGQGTRLTVV.

This rearrangement joins TRBV4-2 to TRBJ2-1, with 11 bases identical to TRBD2. V trimming: 0 bases; J trimming: 9 bases; junction bases outside the gene matches: 7. Germline-derived CDR1 and CDR2 are LGHNA and YNFKEQ. The CDR3 is 16 amino acids. The CDR3 loop is CASSQDELAGVSEQFF. CDR3 nucleotides: TGTGCCAGCAGCCAAGACGAACTAGCGGGAGTTTCTGAGCAGTTCTTC.

V and J are TRBV5-8 and TRBJ2-1; D possibly corresponds to TRBD1 (6 bases). Germline lookup yields CDR1 SGHTS and CDR2 YDEGEE. V shed 3 bases and J shed 6 bases, with 19 bases lying between them. This CDR3 is 16 amino acids long. CDR3: CASSSRELTGFNEQFF. The CDR3 DNA is TGTGCCAGCAGCTCCCGAGAGTTGACAGGCTTCAATGAGCAGTTCTTC.

The chain uses TRBV29-1 and TRBJ2-1, with D perhaps matching TRBD1 (5 bases). The germline gives CDR1 SQVTM, CDR2 ANQGSEA. There are 11 residues in the CDR3. Deletions cut 4 bases from V and 10 bases from J, with 11 bases between. CDR3 bases: TGCAGCGTTGTGGGGCTGGGGGAGCAGTTCTTC. Translation gives CSVVGLGEQFF.

This clone appeared a few times. The V gene is TRBV5-1, the J gene TRBJ2-7; D unclear. Germline V gene lookup returns CDR1 SGHRS and CDR2 YFSETQ. The CDR3 is 14 residues long. V lost 3 bases, J lost 0 bases, and 10 bases lay in between. CDR3: CASSSTPSSYEQYF. Written as DNA, the CDR3 is TGCGCCAGCAGCTCCACCCCGAGCTCCTACGAGCAGTACTTC.

This clone was seen just once. The J gene is TRBJ2-1, the V gene TRBV7-6, with 7 bases identical to TRBD1. The junction had 7 bases not matched to a gene; V was cut back by 2 bases and J by 9 bases. CDR1 and CDR2 (germline): SGHVS, FNYEAQ. The CDR3 runs 14 residues. As DNA, the CDR3 is TGTGCCAGCAGCTTAATAGAGGGGGCGGGTGAGCAGTTCTTC. It codes for CASSLIEGAGEQFF. The entire variable domain, with the rest obtained from reference TRBV7-6 and TRBJ2-1, is as follows: GAGVSQSPRYKVTKRGQDVALRCDPISGHVSLYWYRQALGQGPEFLTYFNYEAQQDKSGLPNDRFSAERPEGSISTLTIQRTEQRDSAMYRCASSLIEGAGEQFFGPGTRLTVL.

The chain uses TRBV25-1 and TRBJ2-7; 11 nucleotides agree with TRBD2. The CDR3 is 18 residues long. CDR1 is MGHDK, CDR2 SYGVNS, per germline. The ends lost 1 base at V and 6 bases at J; junction bases unmatched: 14. CDR3 bases: TGTGCCAGCAGTGAATGGCGGATGGGTAGCGGGAGGGCCTTCGAGCAGTACTTC. Translated, it gives CASSEWRMGSGRAFEQYF.

The V call is TRBV28, the J call TRBJ2-1, with 11 nucleotides matching TRBD2. Germline V gives CDR1 MDHEN, CDR2 SYDVKM. After removal of 5 bases from V and 3 bases from J, the junction contained 9 bases not matched to a gene. The CDR3 totals 17 residues. The CDR3 nucleotides read TGTGCCAGCAGTCCACTCCAGACTAGCGGGAACTACAATGAGCAGTTCTTC. This gives the protein CASSPLQTSGNYNEQFF. Full variable domain (missing parts from reference TRBV28 and TRBJ2-1): DVKVTQSSRYLVKRTGEKVFLECVQDMDHENMFWYRQDPGLGLRLIYFSYDVKMKEKGDIPEGYSVSREKKERFSLILESASTNQTSMYLCASSPLQTSGNYNEQFFGPGTRLTVL.

This clone was recorded only once. J is TRBJ2-2 and V is TRBV27; TRBD2 agrees at 14 bases. V lost 5 bases to trimming and J lost 7 bases; unmatched junction nucleotides: 12. The CDR3 extends over 18 amino acids. CDR1 and CDR2 from the germline V gene are MNHEY and SMNVEV (reference sequence). Here the CDR3 reads CASSPRLAGGPLGGELFF. CDR3 nucleotide sequence: TGTGCCAGCAGTCCACGACTAGCGGGAGGGCCATTGGGCGGGGAGCTGTTTTTT.

This clone has only a few counts. V usage is TRBV4-1 and J usage is TRBJ2-3; 7 nucleotides line up with TRBD2. CDR3 length: 16 residues. Germline CDR1 MGHRA, CDR2 YSYEKL. J lost 7 bases, V lost 1 base, and 11 bases had no gene match. Here the CDR3 reads CASSQGTAGALNTQYF. The CDR3 region has the DNA TGCGCCAGCAGCCAAGGTACGGCGGGAGCTTTGAATACGCAGTATTTT.